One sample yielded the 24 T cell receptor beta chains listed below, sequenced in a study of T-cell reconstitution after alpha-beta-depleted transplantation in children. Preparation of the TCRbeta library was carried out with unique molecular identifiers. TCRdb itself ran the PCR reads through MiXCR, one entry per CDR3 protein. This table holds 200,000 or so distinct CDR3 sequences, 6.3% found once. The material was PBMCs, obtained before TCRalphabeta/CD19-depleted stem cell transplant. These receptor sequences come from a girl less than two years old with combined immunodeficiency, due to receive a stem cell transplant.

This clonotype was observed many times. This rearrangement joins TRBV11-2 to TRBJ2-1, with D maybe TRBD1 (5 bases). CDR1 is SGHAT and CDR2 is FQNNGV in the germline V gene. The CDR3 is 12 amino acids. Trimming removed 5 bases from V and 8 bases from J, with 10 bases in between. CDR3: CASSHPGYEQFF. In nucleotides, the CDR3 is TGTGCCAGCAGCCACCCAGGGTATGAGCAGTTCTTC.

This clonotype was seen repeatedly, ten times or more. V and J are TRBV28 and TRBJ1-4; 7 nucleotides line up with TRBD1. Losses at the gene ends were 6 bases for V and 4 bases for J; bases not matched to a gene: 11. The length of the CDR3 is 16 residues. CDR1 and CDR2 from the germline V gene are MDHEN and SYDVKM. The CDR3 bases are TGTGCCAGCAGCAGCGGGACAGCGGGGGATAATGAAAAACTGTTTTTT. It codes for CASSSGTAGDNEKLFF.

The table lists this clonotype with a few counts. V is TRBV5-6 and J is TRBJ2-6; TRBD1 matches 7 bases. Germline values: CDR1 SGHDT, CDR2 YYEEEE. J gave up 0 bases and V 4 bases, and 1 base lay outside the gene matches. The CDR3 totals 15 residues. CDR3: CASSRQGSGANVLTF. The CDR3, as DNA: TGTGCCAGCAGCCGACAGGGCTCTGGGGCCAACGTCCTGACTTTC.

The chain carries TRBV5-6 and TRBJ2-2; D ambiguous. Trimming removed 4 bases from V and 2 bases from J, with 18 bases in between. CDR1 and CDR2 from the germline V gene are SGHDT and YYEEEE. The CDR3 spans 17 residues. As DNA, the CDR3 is TGTGCCAGCAGCCCCGTGTATCTGACGGAAAACACCGGGGAGCTGTTTTTT. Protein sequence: CASSPVYLTENTGELFF.

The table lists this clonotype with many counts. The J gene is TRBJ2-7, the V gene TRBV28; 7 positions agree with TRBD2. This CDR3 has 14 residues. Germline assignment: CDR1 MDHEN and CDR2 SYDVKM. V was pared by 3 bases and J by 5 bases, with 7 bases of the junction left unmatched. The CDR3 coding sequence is TGTGCCAGCAGTTTTAGGTCTAGCGGAAACGAGCAGTACTTC. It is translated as CASSFRSSGNEQYF.

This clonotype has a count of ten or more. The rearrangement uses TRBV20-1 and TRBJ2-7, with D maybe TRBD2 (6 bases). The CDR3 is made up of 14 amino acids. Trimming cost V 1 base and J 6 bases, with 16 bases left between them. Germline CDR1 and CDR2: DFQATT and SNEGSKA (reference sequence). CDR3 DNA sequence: TGCAGTGCTAGAGCTAGCGAGTCGTTACGCGAGCAGTACTTC. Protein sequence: CSARASESLREQYF.

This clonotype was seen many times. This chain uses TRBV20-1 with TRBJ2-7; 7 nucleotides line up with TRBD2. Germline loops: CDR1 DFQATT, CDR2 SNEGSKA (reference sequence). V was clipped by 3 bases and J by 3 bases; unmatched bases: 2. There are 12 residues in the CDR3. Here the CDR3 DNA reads TGCAGTGCTAGCGGGAGGATCTACGAGCAGTACTTC. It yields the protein CSASGRIYEQYF.

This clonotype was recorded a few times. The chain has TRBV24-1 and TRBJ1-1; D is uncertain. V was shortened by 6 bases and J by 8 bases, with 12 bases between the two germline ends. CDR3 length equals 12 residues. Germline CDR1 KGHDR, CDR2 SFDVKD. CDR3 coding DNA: TGTGCCACCAGTCCCCCGACGGGGGAAGCTTTCTTT. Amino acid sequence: CATSPPTGEAFF.

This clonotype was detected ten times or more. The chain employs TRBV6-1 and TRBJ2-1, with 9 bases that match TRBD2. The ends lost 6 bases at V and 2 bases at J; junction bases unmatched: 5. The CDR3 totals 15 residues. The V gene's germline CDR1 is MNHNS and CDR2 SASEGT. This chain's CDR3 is CASRETSGPYNEQFF. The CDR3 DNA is TGTGCCAGCAGGGAGACTAGCGGACCCTACAATGAGCAGTTCTTC.

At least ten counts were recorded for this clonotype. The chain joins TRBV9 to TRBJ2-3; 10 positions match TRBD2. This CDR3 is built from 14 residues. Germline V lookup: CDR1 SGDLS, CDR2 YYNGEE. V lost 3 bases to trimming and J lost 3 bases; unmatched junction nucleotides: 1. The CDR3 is CASSASGRTDTQYF. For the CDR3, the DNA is TGTGCCAGCAGCGCTAGCGGGAGAACAGATACGCAGTATTTT.

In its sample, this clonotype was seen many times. CDR3 amino acids: CASSWAGSPLDSYEQYF. CDR3 in DNA: TGTGCCAGCAGTTGGGCAGGTTCCCCGCTAGATTCCTACGAGCAGTACTTC. V and J are TRBV28 and TRBJ2-7; D uncertain. V shed 4 bases and J shed 1 base, with 20 bases lying between them. The CDR3 has 17 amino acids. The germline V gene encodes CDR1 MDHEN and CDR2 SYDVKM. The whole variable domain, filled in from reference TRBV28 and TRBJ2-7, reads DVKVTQSSRYLVKRTGEKVFLECVQDMDHENMFWYRQDPGLGLRLIYFSYDVKMKEKGDIPEGYSVSREKKERFSLILESASTNQTSMYLCASSWAGSPLDSYEQYFGPGTRLTVT.

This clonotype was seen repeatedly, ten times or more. The CDR3 sequence is CASSRGIEQYF. In nucleotides, the CDR3 is TGTGCCAGCTCTCGGGGGATCGAGCAGTACTTC. V usage is TRBV21-1 and J usage is TRBJ2-7; whether TRBD1, the table's D call, matches the DNA was not checked. TRBV21-1 is described as a pseudogene. This CDR3 has 11 residues.

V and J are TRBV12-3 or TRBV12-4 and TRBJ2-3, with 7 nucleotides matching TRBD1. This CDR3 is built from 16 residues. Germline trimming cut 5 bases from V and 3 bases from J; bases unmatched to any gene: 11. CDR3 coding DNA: TGTGCCAGCAGTCTGGACAGGACCGAATCAACAGATACGCAGTATTTT. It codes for CASSLDRTESTDTQYF.

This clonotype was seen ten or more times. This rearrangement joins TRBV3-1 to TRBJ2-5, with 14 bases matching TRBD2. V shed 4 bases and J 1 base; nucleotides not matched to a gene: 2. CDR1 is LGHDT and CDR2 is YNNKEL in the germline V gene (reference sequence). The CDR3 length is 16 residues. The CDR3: CASSPGTSGSQETQYF. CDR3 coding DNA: TGTGCCAGCAGCCCCGGGACTAGCGGGAGCCAAGAGACCCAGTACTTC.

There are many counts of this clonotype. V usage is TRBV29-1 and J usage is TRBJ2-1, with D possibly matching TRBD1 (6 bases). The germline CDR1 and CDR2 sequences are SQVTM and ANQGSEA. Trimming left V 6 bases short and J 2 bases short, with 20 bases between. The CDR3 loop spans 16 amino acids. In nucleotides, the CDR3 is TGCAGCGTCCGAGGGGGAGCAGGTGACCCCTACAATGAGCAGTTCTTC. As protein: CSVRGGAGDPYNEQFF.

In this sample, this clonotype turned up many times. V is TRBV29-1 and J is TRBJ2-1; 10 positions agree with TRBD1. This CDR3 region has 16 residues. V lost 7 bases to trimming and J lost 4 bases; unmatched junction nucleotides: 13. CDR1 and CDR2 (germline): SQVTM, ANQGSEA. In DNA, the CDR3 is TGCAGCGCCCAAAGCCCCCCGGGACAGGGGTACAATGAGCAGTTCTTC. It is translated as CSAQSPPGQGYNEQFF.

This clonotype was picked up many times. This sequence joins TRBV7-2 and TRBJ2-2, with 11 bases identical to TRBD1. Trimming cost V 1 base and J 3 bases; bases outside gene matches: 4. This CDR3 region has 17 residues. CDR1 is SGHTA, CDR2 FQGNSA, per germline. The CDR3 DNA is TGTGCCAGCAGCTTAGGAGGACAGGGGGCGTACACCGGGGAGCTGTTTTTT. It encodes CASSLGGQGAYTGELFF.

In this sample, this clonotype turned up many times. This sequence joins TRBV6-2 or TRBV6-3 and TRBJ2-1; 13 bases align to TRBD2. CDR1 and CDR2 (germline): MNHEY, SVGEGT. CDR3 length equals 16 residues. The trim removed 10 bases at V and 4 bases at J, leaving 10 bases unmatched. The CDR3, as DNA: TGTGCCACCTCTAGACTAGCGGGGGGCAGATACAATGAGCAGTTCTTC. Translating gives CATSRLAGGRYNEQFF.

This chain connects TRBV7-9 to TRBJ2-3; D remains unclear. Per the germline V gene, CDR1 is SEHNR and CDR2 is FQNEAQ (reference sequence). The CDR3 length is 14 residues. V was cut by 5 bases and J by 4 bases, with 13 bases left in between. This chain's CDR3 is CASSLPLGSDTQYF. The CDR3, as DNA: TGTGCCAGCAGCCTCCCCCTGGGTTCAGATACGCAGTATTTT.

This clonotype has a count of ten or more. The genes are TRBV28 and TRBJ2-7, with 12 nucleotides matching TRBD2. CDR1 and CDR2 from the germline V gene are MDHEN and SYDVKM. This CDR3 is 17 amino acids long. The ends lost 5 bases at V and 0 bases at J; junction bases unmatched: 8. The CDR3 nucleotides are TGTGCCAGCAGTCCCTCGACTAGCGGGAGACACTCCTACGAGCAGTACTTC. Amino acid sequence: CASSPSTSGRHSYEQYF.

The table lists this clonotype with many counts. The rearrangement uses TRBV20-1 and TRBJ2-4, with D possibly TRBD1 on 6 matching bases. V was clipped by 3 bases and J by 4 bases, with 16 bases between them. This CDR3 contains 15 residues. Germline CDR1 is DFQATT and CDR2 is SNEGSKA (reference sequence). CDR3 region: CSARSFTGFKNIQYF. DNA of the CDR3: TGCAGTGCTAGGAGCTTTACAGGGTTTAAAAACATTCAGTACTTC.

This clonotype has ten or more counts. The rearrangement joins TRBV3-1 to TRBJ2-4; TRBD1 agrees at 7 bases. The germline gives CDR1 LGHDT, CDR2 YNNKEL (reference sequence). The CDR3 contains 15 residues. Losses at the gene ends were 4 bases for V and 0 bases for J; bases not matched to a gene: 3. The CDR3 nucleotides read TGTGCCAGCAGCCCTCGACAGGGAGCCAAAAACATTCAGTACTTC. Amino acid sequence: CASSPRQGAKNIQYF.

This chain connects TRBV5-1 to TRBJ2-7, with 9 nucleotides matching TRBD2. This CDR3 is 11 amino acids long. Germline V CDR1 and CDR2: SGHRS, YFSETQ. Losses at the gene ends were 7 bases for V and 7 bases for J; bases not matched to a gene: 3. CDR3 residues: CASAGGQEQYF. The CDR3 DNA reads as TGCGCCAGCGCGGGGGGGCAGGAGCAGTACTTC.

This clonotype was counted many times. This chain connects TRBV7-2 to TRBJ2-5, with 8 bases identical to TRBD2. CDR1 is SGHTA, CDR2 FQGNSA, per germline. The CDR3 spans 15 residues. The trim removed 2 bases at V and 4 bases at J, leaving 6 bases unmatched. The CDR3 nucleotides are TGTGCCAGCAGCTTAACAGCGGGAGTTGTAGAGACCCAGTACTTC. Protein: CASSLTAGVVETQYF.